This TCR beta chain was sequenced in a study of shared clonotypes between healthy human individuals. Study outcomes and limitations: Deeper or shallower sequencing was expected to change how clonotypes are shared among donors.

Assay used: immunoSEQ multiplex PCR; TCRdb lists only in-frame clones, some missing. This sample has about 700,000 clones, with approximately 90% found just once. CD45RO-negative CD8 cells positively selected for CCR7 made up the naive population, which excluded terminally differentiated effector memory CD45RA+ cells. Regarding this clone: The antigen remains undetermined.

Between the trimmed V and J ends, which lost 6 bases and 0 bases, there was a span of 16 bases. Germline lookup yields CDR1 ENHRY and CDR2 SYGVKD. CDR3 length: 16 residues. The chain recombines TRBV10-3 with TRBJ2-3; D gene ambiguous. This receptor was taken from a man aged 25 to 45 in good health. Sequencing input: naive CD8+ T cells sorted from blood. The CDR3 is CAISEPVSASTDTQYF. The DNA for the CDR3 is TGTGCCATCAGCGAGCCCGTGTCTGCTAGCACAGATACGCAGTATTTT.